This entry describes one T cell receptor (beta chain). The germline CDR1 and CDR2 sequences are ENHRY and SYGVKD. This CDR3 spans 14 amino acids. Trimming removed 4 bases from V and 6 bases from J; junction bases left unmatched: 3. The PCR contained 60 Vbeta and 13 Jbeta primers. TCRdb's table, derived via immunoSEQ multiplex PCR, lists solely in-frame clones and lacks some. Of some 98,000 clones in the sample, more than 60% were seen once. This sample was included in a study of cytomegalovirus exposure and HLA in healthy donors. The source material was PBMCs. The rearrangement joins TRBV10-3 to TRBJ2-3; 11 bases match TRBD2. The TCR was taken from a man younger than 35 in good health and CMV-seropositive. Here the CDR3 reads CAISVGTSGDTQYF. The CDR3 coding sequence is TGTGCCATCAGTGTCGGGACTAGCGGTGATACGCAGTATTTT.